A single TCR beta chain is shown here with its context. The V and J ends lost 0 bases and 10 bases respectively, with 13 bases between them. The CDR3 runs 13 residues. Germline CDR1 reads LNHNV; CDR2 reads YYDKDF (reference sequence). The sample comes from a study of T cell responses to AZD1222 COVID-19 vaccine. Assay: immunoSEQ multiplex PCR; the TCRdb copy retains only in-frame clones and omits some. The data contain some 130,000 clones, over 75% of them singletons. This material consisted of peripheral blood, taken on day 0 of AZD1222 vaccination. The TCR comes from an adult in good health. This rearrangement joins TRBV15 to TRBJ2-7; D is ambiguous. CDR3 nucleotide sequence: TGTGCCACCAGCAGAGATGAGGCCGGTTTTCAGTACTTC. Translated, it gives CATSRDEAGFQYF. The variable domain in full, with the rest retrieved from reference TRBV15 and TRBJ2-7, is DAMVIQNPRYQVTQFGKPVTLSCSQTLNHNVMYWYQQKSSQAPKLLFHYYDKDFNNEADTPDNFQSRRPNTSFCFLDIRSPGLGDTAMYLCATSRDEAGFQYFGPGTRLTVT.